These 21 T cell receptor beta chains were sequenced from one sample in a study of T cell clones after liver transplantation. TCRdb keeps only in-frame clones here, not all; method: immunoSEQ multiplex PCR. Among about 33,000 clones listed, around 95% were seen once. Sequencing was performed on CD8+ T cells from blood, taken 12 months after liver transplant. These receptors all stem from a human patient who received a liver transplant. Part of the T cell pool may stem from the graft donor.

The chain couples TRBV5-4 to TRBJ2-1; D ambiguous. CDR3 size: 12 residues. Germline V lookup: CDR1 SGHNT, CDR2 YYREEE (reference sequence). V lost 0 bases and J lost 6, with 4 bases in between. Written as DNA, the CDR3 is TGTGCCAGCAGCTTGGCGGTCAATGAGCAGTTCTTC. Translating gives CASSLAVNEQFF.

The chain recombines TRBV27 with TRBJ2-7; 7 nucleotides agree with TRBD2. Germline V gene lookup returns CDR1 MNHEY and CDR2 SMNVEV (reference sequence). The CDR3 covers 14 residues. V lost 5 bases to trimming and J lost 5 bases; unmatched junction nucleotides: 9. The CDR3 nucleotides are TGTGCCAGCAGTAGTAGAGGGAGGGCCGACGAGCAGTACTTC. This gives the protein CASSSRGRADEQYF.

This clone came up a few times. CDR3 nucleotides: TGTGCCAGCAGTGACGGGGGCTACGAGCAGTACTTC. It translates to CASSDGGYEQYF. This sequence joins TRBV2 and TRBJ2-7, with TRBD2 as a possible D gene (6 bases). This CDR3 is 12 amino acids long. V was shortened by 3 bases and J by 3 bases, with 6 bases between the two germline ends. Germline CDR1 reads SNHLY; CDR2 reads FYNNEI. The full variable domain, with the rest looked up from reference TRBV2 and TRBJ2-7, is EPEVTQTPSHQVTQMGQEVILRCVPISNHLYFYWYRQILGQKVEFLVSFYNNEISEKSEIFDDQFSVERPDGSNFTLKIRSTKLEDSAMYFCASSDGGYEQYFGPGTRLTVT.

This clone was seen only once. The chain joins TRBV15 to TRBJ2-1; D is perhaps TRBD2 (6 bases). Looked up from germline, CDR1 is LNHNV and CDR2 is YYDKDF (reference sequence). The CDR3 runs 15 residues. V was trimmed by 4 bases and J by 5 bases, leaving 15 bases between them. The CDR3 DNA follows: TGTGCCACCAGCACCACGGGAGTGTGGAACAATGAGCAGTTCTTC. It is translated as CATSTTGVWNNEQFF.

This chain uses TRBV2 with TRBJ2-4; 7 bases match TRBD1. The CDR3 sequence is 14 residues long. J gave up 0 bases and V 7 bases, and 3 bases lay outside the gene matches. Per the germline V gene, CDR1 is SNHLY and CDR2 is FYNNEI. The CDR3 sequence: CASNPGGAKNIQYF. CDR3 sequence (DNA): TGTGCCAGCAACCCAGGGGGAGCCAAAAACATTCAGTACTTC.

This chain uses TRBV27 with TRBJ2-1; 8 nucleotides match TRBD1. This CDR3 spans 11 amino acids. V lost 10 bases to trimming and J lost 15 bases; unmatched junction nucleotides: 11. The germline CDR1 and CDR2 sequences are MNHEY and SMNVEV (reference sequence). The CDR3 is CAIGQGSLLFF. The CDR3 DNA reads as TGTGCCATTGGACAGGGAAGCTTGTTGTTCTTC.

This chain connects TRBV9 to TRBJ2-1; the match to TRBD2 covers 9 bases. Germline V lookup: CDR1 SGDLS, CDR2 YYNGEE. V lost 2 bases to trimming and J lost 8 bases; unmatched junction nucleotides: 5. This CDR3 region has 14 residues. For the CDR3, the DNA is TGTGCCAGCAGCGTCGTTAGCGGGAGACATGAGCAGTTCTTC. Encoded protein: CASSVVSGRHEQFF.

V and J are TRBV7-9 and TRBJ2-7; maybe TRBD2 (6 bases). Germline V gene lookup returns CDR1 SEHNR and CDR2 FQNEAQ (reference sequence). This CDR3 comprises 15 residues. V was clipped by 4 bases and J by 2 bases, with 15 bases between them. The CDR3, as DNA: TGTGCCAGCAGCTCTACCGGGACTCAACCCTACGAGCAGTACTTC. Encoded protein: CASSSTGTQPYEQYF.

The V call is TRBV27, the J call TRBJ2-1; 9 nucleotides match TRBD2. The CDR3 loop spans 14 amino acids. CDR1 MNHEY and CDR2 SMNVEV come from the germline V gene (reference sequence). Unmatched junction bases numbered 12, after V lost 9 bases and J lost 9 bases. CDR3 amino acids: CASSIAGAMVEQFF. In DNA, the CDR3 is TGTGCCAGTTCGATAGCGGGAGCAATGGTTGAGCAGTTCTTC.

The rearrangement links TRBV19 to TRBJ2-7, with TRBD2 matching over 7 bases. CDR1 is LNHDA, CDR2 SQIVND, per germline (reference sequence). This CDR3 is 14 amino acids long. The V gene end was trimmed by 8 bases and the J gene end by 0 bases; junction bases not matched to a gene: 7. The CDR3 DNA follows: TGTGCCAGTGGTAGCGGGCCGAGCTCCTACGAGCAGTACTTC. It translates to CASGSGPSSYEQYF.

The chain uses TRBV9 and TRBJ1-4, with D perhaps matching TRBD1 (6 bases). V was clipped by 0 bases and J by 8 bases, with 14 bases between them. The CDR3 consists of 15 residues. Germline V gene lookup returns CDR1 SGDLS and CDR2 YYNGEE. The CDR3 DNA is TGTGCCAGCAGCGTAGGGGGGGACATTGACGAAAAACTGTTTTTT. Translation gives CASSVGGDIDEKLFF.

In nucleotides, the CDR3 is TGTGCCAGCAGCTTGGGGTGGACCCAGTACTTC. Its translation: CASSLGWTQYF. The V gene is TRBV5-4, the J gene TRBJ2-5; the D is unclear. V was cut by 0 bases and J by 7 bases, with 4 bases left in between. The CDR3 consists of 11 residues. The germline gives CDR1 SGHNT, CDR2 YYREEE (reference sequence).

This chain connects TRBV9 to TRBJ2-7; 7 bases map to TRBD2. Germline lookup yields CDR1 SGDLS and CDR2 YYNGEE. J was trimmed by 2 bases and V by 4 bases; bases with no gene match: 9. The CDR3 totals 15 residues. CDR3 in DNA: TGTGCCAGCAGCACCCGGGACTACCCGACCTACGAGCAGTACTTC. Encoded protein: CASSTRDYPTYEQYF.

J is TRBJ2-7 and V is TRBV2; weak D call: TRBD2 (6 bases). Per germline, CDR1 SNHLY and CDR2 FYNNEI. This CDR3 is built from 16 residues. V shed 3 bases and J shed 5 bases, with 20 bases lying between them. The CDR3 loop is CASSELLLTAGDEQYF. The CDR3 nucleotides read TGTGCCAGCAGTGAGCTTCTATTAACAGCGGGTGACGAGCAGTACTTC.

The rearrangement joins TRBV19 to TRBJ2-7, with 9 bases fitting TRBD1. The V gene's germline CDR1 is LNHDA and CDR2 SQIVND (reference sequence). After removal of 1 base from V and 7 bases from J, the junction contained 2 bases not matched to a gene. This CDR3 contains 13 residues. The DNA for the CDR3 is TGTGCCAGTAGTATAGTGACAGGGGGAGAGCAGTACTTC. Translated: CASSIVTGGEQYF.

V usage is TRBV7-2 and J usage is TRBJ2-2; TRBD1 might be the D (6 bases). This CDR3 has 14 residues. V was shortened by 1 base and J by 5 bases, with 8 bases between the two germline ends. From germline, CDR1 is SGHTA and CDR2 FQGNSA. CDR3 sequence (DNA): TGTGCCAGCAGCTTAGTTCAGGGGACCGGGGAGCTGTTTTTT. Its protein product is CASSLVQGTGELFF.

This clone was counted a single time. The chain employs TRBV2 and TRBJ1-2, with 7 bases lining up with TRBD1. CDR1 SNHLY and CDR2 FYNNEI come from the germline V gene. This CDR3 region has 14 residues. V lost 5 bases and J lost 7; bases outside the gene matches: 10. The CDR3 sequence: CASSQQDRLGGYTF. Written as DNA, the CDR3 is TGTGCCAGCAGTCAACAGGACAGGCTTGGTGGCTACACCTTC.

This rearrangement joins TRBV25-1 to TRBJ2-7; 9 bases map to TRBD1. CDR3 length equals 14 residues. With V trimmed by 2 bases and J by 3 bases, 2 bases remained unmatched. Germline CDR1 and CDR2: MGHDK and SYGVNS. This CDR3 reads CASSEGTGLYEQYF. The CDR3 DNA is TGTGCCAGCAGTGAAGGGACAGGGCTCTACGAGCAGTACTTC.

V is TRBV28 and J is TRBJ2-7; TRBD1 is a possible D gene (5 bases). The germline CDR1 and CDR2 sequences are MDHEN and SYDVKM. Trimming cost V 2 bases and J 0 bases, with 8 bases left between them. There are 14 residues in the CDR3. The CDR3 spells CASSLGDSSYEQYF. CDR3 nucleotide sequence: TGTGCCAGCAGTTTAGGTGACAGCTCCTACGAGCAGTACTTC.

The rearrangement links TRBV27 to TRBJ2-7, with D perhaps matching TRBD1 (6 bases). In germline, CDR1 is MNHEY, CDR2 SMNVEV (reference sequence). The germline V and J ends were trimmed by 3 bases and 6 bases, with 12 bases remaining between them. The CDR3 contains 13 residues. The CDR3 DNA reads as TGTGCCAGCAGTTTGAACAGGGCCCTCGAGCAGTACTTC. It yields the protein CASSLNRALEQYF.

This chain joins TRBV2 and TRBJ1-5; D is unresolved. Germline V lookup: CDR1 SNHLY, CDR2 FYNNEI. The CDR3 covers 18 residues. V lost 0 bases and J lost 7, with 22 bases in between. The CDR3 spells CASSEAYRRPSGEQPQHF. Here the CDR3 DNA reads TGTGCCAGCAGTGAAGCCTACCGACGGCCGAGCGGGGAACAGCCCCAGCATTTT.